The sequence of this TCR beta chain was determined in a study of blood T cell repertoires in COVID-19. The protocol was immunoSEQ multiplex PCR, while the TCRdb copy is restricted to in-frame clones and leaves out a portion. The sample yields about 120,000 clones, roughly 89% seen once. This clone was seen a single time. Sequences were obtained from peripheral blood. The TCR originated in a woman aged 55 to 70 with COVID-19, enrolled during active disease.

The CDR3 nucleotides are TGTGCCAGTAAACCTACAGGGGGTCACAGCAATCAGCCCCAGCATTTT. Its translation is CASKPTGGHSNQPQHF. The chain combines TRBV19 with TRBJ1-5, with 8 bases matching TRBD1. CDR3 length equals 16 residues. Germline assignment: CDR1 LNHDA and CDR2 SQIVND (reference sequence). Trimming cost V 7 bases and J 1 base; bases outside gene matches: 9.